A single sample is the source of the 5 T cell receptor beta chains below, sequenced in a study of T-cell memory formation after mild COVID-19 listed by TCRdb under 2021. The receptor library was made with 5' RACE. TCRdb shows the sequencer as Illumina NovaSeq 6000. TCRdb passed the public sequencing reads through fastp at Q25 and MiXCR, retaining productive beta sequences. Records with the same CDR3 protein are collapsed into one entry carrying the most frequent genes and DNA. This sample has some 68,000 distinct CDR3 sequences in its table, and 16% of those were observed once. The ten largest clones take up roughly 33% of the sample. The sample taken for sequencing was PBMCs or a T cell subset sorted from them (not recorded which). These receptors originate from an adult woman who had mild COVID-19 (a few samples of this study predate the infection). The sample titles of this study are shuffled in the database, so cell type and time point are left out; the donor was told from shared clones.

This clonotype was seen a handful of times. The CDR3 bases are TGTGCCAGCAGCCACGGGCCCGGGGAGCTGTTTTTT. This sequence encodes CASSHGPGELFF. The chain has TRBV9 and TRBJ2-2; no clear D gene. The CDR3 has 12 residues. Germline V gene lookup returns CDR1 SGDLS and CDR2 YYNGEE. V lost 4 bases, J lost 6 bases, and 7 bases lay in between.

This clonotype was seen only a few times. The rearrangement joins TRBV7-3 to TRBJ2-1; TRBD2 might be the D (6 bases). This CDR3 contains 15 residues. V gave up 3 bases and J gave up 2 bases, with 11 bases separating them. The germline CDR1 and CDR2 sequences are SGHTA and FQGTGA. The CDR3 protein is CASSFTEGPYNEQFF. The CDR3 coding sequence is TGTGCCAGCAGCTTCACGGAGGGCCCCTACAATGAGCAGTTCTTC. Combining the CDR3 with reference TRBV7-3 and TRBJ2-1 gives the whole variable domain GAGVSQTPSNKVTEKGKYVELRCDPISGHTALYWYRQSLGQGPEFLIYFQGTGAADDSGLPNDRFFAVRPEGSVSTLKIQRTERGDSAVYLCASSFTEGPYNEQFFGPGTRLTVL.

CDR3 coding DNA: TGCAGTGCTAGAAGGATCGGCGCGGCCATCTACGAGCAGTACTTC. Its protein is CSARRIGAAIYEQYF. The chain couples TRBV20-1 to TRBJ2-7, with D unclear. V was trimmed by 2 bases and J by 3 bases, leaving 17 bases between them. The CDR3 runs to 15 residues. Germline V gene lookup returns CDR1 DFQATT and CDR2 SNEGSKA (reference sequence).

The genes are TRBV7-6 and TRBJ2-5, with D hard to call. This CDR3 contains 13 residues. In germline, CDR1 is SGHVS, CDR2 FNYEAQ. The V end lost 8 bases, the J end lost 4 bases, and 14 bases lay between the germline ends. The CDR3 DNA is TGTGCCAGCCGCTCGTGGACCCCAGAGACCCAGTACTTC. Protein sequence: CASRSWTPETQYF.

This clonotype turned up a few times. In nucleotides, the CDR3 is TGTGCCAGCAGCTTAGTTTCCGACAGTGGCAGGGGCCACGAGCAGTACTTC. Encoded protein: CASSLVSDSGRGHEQYF. V and J are TRBV7-8 and TRBJ2-7, with D perhaps matching TRBD1 (6 bases). This CDR3 has 17 amino acids. The germline V gene encodes CDR1 SGHVS and CDR2 FQNEAQ. Trimming took off 1 base at V and 5 bases at J, with 21 bases between the two ends.